The 2 T cell receptor beta chains below come from one sample, sequenced in a study of blood T cell repertoires in COVID-19. Only in-frame clones appear in the TCRdb table, and some are missing; sequencing was by immunoSEQ multiplex PCR. The data hold 310,000 or so clones, with approximately 84% observed a single time. The specimen sequenced was PBMCs or T cells enriched from blood (not recorded which). The receptors stem from a woman aged 18-29 years who had recovered from COVID-19.

Remarks on this clone: This same CDR3 is encoded by further DNA sequences in the sample. V gene TRBV5-1 combines with J gene TRBJ2-5; the match to TRBD2 covers 7 bases. Trimming at V came to 0 bases and at J to 2 bases, leaving 1 base not matched to a gene. Germline V CDR1 and CDR2: SGHRS, YFSETQ. The CDR3 totals 14 residues. CDR3 loop: CASSLGGSQETQYF. The CDR3 DNA follows: TGCGCCAGCAGCTTGGGCGGGAGTCAAGAGACCCAGTACTTC.

J is TRBJ1-3 and V is TRBV28; D remains ambiguous. Germline V gene data show CDR1 as MDHEN and CDR2 as SYDVKM. The CDR3 is 12 residues long. Trimming stripped 7 bases from V and 7 bases from J, with 11 bases between. The CDR3 sequence is CASTHRRNTIYF. The CDR3 nucleotides are TGTGCCAGCACCCACCGTCGGAACACCATATATTTT. The entire variable domain, with the rest obtained from reference TRBV28 and TRBJ1-3, is as follows: DVKVTQSSRYLVKRTGEKVFLECVQDMDHENMFWYRQDPGLGLRLIYFSYDVKMKEKGDIPEGYSVSREKKERFSLILESASTNQTSMYLCASTHRRNTIYFGEGSWLTVV.